The 4 T cell receptor beta chains below come from one sample, sequenced in a study of OX40 agonist ivuxolimab in advanced cancers. Measured with immunoSEQ multiplex PCR; TCRdb has only the in-frame clones, and not every one. The sample contains more than 50,000 clones, 85% of which appear only once. Source: CD4+ or CD8+ T cells sorted from blood, taken in a trial of the OX40 agonist ivuxolimab. Every receptor here comes from an adult with an advanced solid tumor such as melanoma, head and neck, liver or kidney cancer.

This clone is a singleton in its sample. The rearrangement links TRBV7-6 to TRBJ2-5; D not resolved. Germline assignment: CDR1 SGHVS and CDR2 FNYEAQ. The CDR3 has 13 amino acids. Trimming shortened V by 1 base and J by 5 bases, and 8 bases separated the two germline ends. CDR3 amino acids: CASSLGLGETQYF. Here the CDR3 DNA reads TGTGCCAGCAGCTTAGGTTTAGGGGAGACCCAGTACTTC.

This chain connects TRBV6-5 to TRBJ2-3; 8 nucleotides align to TRBD2. The CDR3 runs to 15 residues. V dropped 1 base and J dropped 3; count of bases not matched to a gene: 3. In germline, CDR1 is MNHEY, CDR2 SVGAGI. DNA of the CDR3: TGTGCCAGCAGTTACTTGCGGGAGGTTACAGATACGCAGTATTTT. Translated, it gives CASSYLREVTDTQYF.

This chain links TRBV4-1 with TRBJ2-7; D remains ambiguous. The germline V and J ends were trimmed by 1 base and 3 bases, with 4 bases remaining between them. The CDR3 length is 12 residues. Germline loops: CDR1 MGHRA, CDR2 YSYEKL. The CDR3 nucleotides read TGCGCCAGCAGCCAAGGGGGCTACGAGCAGTACTTC. Protein product: CASSQGGYEQYF.

The CDR3, as DNA: TGCGCCAGCAGCGCGGCGGCAGGGAACTACGAGCAGTACTTC. It translates to CASSAAAGNYEQYF. The rearrangement uses TRBV4-1 and TRBJ2-7, with D tentatively TRBD1 (5 bases). In germline, CDR1 is MGHRA, CDR2 YSYEKL. The V and J ends lost 5 bases and 3 bases respectively, with 14 bases between them. The CDR3 length is 14 residues.